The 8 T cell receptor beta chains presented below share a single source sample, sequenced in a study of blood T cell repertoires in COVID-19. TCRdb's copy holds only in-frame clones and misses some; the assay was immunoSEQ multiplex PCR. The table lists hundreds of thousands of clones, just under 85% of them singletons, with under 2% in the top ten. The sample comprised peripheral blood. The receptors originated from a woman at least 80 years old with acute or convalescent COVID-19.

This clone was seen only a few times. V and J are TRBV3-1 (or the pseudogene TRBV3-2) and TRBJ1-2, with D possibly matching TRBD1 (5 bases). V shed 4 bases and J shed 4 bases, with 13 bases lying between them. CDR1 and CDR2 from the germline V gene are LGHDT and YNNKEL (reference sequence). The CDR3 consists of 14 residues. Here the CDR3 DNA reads TGTGCCAGCAGCCTGGGGCAGAAGTTCTATGGCTACACCTTC. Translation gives CASSLGQKFYGYTF.

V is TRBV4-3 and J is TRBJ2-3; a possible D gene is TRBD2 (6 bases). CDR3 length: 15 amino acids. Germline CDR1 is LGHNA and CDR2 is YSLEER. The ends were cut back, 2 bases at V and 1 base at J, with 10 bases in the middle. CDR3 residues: CASSQFPGGTDTQYF. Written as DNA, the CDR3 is TGCGCCAGCAGCCAATTTCCGGGAGGCACAGATACGCAGTATTTT.

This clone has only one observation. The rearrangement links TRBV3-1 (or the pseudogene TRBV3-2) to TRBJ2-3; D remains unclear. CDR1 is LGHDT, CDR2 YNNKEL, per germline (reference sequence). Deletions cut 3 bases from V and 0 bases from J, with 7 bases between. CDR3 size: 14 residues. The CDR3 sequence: CASSHSLSTDTQYF. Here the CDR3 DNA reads TGTGCCAGCAGCCACTCACTAAGCACAGATACGCAGTATTTT.

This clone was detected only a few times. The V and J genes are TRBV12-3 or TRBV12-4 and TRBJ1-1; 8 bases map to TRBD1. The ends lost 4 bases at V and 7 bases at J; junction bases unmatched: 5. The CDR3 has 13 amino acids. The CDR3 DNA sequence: TGTGCCAGCAGTTCATATACAGGGGGTGAAGCTTTCTTT. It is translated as CASSSYTGGEAFF.

CDR3 sequence reads: CASSRVGTDNEKLFF. The DNA for the CDR3 is TGTGCCAGCAGCCGGGTTGGGACAGATAATGAAAAACTGTTTTTT. The J gene is TRBJ1-4, the V gene TRBV5-8; TRBD1 agrees at 7 bases. The CDR3 is made up of 15 amino acids. Per the germline V gene, CDR1 is SGHTS and CDR2 is YDEGEE. V shed 4 bases and J 4 bases; nucleotides not matched to a gene: 7.

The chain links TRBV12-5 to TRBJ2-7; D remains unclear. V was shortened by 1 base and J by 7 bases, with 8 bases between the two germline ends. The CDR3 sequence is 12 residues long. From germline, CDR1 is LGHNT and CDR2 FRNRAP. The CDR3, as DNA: TGTGCTAGTGGTTTGGAACTCGGTGAGCAGTACTTC. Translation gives CASGLELGEQYF.

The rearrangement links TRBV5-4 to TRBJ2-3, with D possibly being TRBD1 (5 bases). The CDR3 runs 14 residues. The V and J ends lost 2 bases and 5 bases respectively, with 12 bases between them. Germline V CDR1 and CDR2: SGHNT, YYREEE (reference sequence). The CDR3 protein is CASSFSRARDTQYF. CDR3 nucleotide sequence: TGTGCCAGCAGCTTCTCCAGGGCAAGAGATACGCAGTATTTT. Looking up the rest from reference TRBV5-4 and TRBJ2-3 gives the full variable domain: ETGVTQSPTHLIKTRGQQVTLRCSSQSGHNTVSWYQQALGQGPQFIFQYYREEENGRGNFPPRFSGLQFPNYSSELNVNALELDDSALYLCASSFSRARDTQYFGPGTRLTVL.

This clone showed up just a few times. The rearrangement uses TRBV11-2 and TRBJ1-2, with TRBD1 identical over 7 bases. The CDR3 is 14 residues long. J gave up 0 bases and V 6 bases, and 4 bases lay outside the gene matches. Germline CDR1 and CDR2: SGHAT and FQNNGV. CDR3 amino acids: CASRGGQTNYGYTF. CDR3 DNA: TGTGCCAGCAGAGGGGGACAGACTAACTATGGCTACACCTTC.